Detailed here is one TCR beta chain. Its antigen remains unknown. This record belongs to a study of regulatory T cells in long-lasting Graves disease. Overall study context: Over 5 years of antithyroid drugs with positive TSH receptor antibodies was taken to mean persistent Graves' disease.

The time point: persistent/refractory GD, antithyroid drugs over 5 years with positive TRAb. Extracted RNA from PBMCs served as the source of the TCR library. The CDR3 spans 15 residues. Germline CDR1 reads SGDLS; CDR2 reads YYNGEE. The germline V and J ends were trimmed by 0 bases and 0 bases, with 8 bases remaining between them. Study results and limitations: The TCR repertoire of persistent Graves' patients was less diverse than that of newly diagnosed ones.

Building the TCR beta libraries relied on iRepertoire HTBI primers, and CDR3 regions underwent Arm-PCR. TCRdb passed the multiplex PCR reads through MiXCR, listing each CDR3 protein once. The sample contains approximately 360,000 distinct CDR3 sequences, roughly 25% of which appear only once. The J gene is TRBJ2-3, the V gene TRBV9; D gene uncertain. This receptor was obtained from a woman aged 40-49 years with Graves disease. This specimen consisted of peripheral blood mononuclear cells (PBMCs), obtained when the disease was refractory, from a patient treated with antithyroid drugs. The CDR3 region is CASSVVPKSTDTQYF. The CDR3 DNA reads as TGTGCCAGCAGCGTAGTCCCAAAGAGCACAGATACGCAGTATTTT.